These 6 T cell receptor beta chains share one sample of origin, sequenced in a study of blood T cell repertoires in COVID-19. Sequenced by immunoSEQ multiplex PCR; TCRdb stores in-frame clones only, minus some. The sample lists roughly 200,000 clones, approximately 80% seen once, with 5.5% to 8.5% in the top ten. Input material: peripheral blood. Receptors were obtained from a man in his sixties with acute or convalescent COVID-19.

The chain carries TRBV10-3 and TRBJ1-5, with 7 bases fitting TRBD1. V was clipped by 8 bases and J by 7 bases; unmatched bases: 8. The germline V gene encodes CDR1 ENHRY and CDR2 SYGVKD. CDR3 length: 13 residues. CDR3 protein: CAISMQGGQPQHF. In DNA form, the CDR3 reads TGTGCCATCTCGATGCAGGGGGGACAGCCCCAGCATTTT.

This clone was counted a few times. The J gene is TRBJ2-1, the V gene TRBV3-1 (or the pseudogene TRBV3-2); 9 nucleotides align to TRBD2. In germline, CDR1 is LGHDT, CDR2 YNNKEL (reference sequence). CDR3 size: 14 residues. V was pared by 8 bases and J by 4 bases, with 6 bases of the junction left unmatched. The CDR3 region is CASRRAGGYNEQFF. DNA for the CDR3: TGTGCCAGCCGCCGGGCGGGAGGGTACAATGAGCAGTTCTTC.

The CDR3 reads CASSQERGSGVRDTQYF. The CDR3 DNA reads TGCGCCAGCAGCCAAGAAAGAGGTAGCGGCGTCCGAGATACGCAGTATTTT. V and J are TRBV4-1 and TRBJ2-3, with TRBD2 as a possible D gene (6 bases). There are 17 residues in the CDR3. V shed 0 bases and J shed 5 bases, with 18 bases lying between them. Germline V lookup: CDR1 MGHRA, CDR2 YSYEKL.

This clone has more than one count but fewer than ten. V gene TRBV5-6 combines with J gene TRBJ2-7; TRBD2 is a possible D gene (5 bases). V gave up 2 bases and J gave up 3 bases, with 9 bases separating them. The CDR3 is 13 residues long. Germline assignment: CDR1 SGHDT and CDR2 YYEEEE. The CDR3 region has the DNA TGTGCCAGCAGCTTATCCGGGAACTACGAGCAGTACTTC. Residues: CASSLSGNYEQYF.

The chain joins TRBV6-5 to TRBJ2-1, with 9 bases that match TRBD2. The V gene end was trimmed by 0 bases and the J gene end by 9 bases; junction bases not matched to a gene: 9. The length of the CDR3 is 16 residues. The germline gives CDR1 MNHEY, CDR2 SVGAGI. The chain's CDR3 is CASSYSTAGRGGEQFF. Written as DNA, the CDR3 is TGTGCCAGCAGTTACTCGACGGCGGGGCGGGGGGGTGAGCAGTTCTTC.

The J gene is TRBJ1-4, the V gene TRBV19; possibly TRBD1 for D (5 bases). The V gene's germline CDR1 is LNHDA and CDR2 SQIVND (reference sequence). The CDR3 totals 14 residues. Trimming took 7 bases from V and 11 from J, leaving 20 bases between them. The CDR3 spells CASTEGAGFEKLFF. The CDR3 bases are TGTGCCAGTACCGAAGGGGCAGGGTTTGAGAAACTGTTTTTT.